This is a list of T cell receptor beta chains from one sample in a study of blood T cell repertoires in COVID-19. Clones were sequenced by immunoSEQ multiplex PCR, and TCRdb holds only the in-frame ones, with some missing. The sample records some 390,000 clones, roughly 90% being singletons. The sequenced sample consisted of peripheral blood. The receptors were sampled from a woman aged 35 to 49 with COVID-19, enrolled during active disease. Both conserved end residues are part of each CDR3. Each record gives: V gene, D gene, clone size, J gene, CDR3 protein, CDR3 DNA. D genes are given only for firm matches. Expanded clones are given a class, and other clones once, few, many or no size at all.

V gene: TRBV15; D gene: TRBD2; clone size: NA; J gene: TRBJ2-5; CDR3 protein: CATSRDQPASGEETQYF; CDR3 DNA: TGTGCCACCAGCAGAGATCAACCGGCTAGCGGGGAGGAGACCCAGTACTTC
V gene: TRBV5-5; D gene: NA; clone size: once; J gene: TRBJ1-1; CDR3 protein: CASSPRGNTEAFF; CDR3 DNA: TGTGCCAGCAGCCCCAGGGGGAACACTGAAGCTTTCTTT
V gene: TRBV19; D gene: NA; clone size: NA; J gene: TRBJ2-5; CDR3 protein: CASRQSGQETQYF; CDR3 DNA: TGTGCCAGCCGTCAATCGGGCCAAGAGACCCAGTACTTC
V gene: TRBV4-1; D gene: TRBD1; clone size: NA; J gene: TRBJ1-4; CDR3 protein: CASSPLRTGHEKLFF; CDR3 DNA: TGCGCCAGCAGCCCGCTCCGGACAGGTCATGAAAAACTGTTTTTT
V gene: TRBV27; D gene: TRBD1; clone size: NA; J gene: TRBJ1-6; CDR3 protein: CASSPRQGYNSPLHF; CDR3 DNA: TGTGCCAGCAGTCCCCGACAGGGCTATAATTCACCCCTCCACTTT
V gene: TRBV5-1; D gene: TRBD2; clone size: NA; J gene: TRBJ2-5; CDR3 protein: CASSPGTSRETQYF; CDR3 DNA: TGCGCCAGCAGCCCCGGGACTAGTCGAGAGACCCAGTACTTC
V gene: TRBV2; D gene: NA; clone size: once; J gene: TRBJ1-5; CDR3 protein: CASSESGLGNQPQHF; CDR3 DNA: TGTGCCAGCAGTGAATCCGGACTGGGCAATCAGCCCCAGCATTTT
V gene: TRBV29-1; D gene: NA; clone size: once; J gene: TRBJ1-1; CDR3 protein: CSVEQGNTEAFF; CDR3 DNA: TGCAGCGTAGAGCAGGGAAACACTGAAGCTTTCTTT
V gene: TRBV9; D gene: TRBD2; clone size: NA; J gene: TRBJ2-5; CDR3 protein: CASSGGGLAGTMETQYF; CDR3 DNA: TGTGCCAGCAGCGGAGGGGGACTAGCGGGGACCATGGAGACCCAGTACTTC
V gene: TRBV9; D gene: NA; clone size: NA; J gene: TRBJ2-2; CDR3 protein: CASSPGVNTGELFF; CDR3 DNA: TGTGCCAGCAGCCCCGGGGTGAACACCGGGGAGCTGTTTTTT
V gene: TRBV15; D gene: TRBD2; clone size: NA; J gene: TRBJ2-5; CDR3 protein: CATSRGLAGQQETQYF; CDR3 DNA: TGTGCCACCAGCAGGGGACTAGCGGGACAACAAGAGACCCAGTACTTC
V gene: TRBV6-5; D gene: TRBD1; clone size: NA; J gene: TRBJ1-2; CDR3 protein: CASRTGGANYGYTF; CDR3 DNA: TGTGCCAGCAGGACAGGGGGAGCTAACTATGGCTACACCTTC
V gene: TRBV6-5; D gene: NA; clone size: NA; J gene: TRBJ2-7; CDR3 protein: CASSAGRIDEQYF; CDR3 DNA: TGTGCCAGCAGCGCAGGGAGGATAGACGAGCAGTACTTC
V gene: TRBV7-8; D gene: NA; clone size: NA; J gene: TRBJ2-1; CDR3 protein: CASGTGRESSYNEQFF; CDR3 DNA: TGTGCCAGTGGTACAGGGCGGGAGTCCTCCTACAATGAGCAGTTCTTC
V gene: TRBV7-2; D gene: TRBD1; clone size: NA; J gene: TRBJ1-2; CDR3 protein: CASSVTGDPSNYGYTF; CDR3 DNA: TGTGCCAGCAGCGTTACAGGGGATCCCTCTAACTATGGCTACACCTTC
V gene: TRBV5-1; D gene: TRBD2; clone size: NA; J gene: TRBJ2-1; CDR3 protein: CASSSQAGAPYNEQFF; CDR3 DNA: TGCGCCAGCAGCTCCCAGGCGGGAGCCCCCTACAATGAGCAGTTCTTC
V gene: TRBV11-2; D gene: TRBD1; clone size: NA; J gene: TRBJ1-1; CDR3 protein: CASSSSRGQGESEAFF; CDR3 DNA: TGTGCCAGCAGCTCGTCCAGGGGACAGGGAGAATCTGAAGCTTTCTTT
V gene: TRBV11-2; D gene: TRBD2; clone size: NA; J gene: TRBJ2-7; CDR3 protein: CASSRRAGGLGEQYF; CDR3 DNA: TGTGCCAGCAGCCGCCGGGCGGGAGGATTGGGTGAGCAGTACTTC
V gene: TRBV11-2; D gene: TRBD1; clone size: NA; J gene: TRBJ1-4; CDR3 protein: CASSLWGQLNEKLFF; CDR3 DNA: TGTGCCAGCAGCTTATGGGGACAGCTTAATGAAAAACTGTTTTTT
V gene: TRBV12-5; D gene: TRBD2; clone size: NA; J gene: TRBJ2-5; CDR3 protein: CASGLGLAGGETQYF; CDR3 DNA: TGTGCTAGTGGTTTGGGACTAGCGGGAGGAGAGACCCAGTACTTC
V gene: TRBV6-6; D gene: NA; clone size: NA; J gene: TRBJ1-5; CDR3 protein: CASSYSSQINQPQHF; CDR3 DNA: TGTGCCAGCAGTTACTCTTCACAGATCAATCAGCCCCAGCATTTT
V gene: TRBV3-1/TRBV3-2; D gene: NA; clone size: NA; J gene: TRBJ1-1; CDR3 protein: CASSQEPTGFGTEAFF; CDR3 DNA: TGTGCCAGCAGCCAAGAACCTACAGGGTTTGGCACTGAAGCTTTCTTT
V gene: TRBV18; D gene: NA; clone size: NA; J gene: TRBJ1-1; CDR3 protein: CASSPWGPSTEAFF; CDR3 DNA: TGTGCCAGCTCACCATGGGGGCCGAGCACTGAAGCTTTCTTT
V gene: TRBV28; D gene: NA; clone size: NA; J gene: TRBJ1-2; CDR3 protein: CASTQGRGYTF; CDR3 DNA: TGTGCCAGCACGCAGGGGAGAGGCTACACCTTC
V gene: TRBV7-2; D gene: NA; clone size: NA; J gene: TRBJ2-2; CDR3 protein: CASSLVEGRELFF; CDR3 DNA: TGTGCCAGCAGCTTAGTTGAGGGCCGGGAGCTGTTTTTT
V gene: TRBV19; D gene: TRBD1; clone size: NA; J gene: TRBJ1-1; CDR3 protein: CASSLWTGSVLGTEAFF; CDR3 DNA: TGTGCCAGTAGCCTCTGGACAGGGTCGGTTTTGGGCACTGAAGCTTTCTTT
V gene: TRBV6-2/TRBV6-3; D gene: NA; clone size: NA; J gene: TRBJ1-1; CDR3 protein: CASSYSMRGTEAFF; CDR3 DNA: TGTGCCAGCAGTTACTCGATGAGGGGGACTGAAGCTTTCTTT
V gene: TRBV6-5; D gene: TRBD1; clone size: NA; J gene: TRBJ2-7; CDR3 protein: CASNPGQGAYEQYF; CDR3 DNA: TGTGCCAGCAATCCGGGACAGGGGGCCTACGAGCAGTACTTC
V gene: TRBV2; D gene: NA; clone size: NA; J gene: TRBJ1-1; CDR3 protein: CASRSRTVLNTEAFF; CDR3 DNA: TGTGCCAGCAGAAGTAGGACAGTATTGAACACTGAAGCTTTCTTT
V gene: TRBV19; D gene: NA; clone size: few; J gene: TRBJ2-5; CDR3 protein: CASSIRGKSETQYF; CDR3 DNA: TGTGCCAGTAGTATAAGAGGGAAGTCTGAGACCCAGTACTTC
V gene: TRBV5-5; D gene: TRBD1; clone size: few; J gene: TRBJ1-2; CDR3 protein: CASNQDRYPSPYNGYTF; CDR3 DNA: TGTGCCAGCAACCAGGACAGGTATCCTTCACCGTATAATGGCTACACCTTC
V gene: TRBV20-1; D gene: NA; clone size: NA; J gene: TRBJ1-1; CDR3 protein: CSASRGEAFF; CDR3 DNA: TGCAGTGCTAGCCGGGGTGAAGCTTTCTTT
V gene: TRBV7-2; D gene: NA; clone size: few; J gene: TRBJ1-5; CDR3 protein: CASSLAPRVQPQHF; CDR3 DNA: TGTGCCAGCAGCTTAGCGCCCAGGGTTCAGCCCCAGCATTTT
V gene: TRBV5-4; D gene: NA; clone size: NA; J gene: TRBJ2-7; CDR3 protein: CASSLGHIAYEQYF; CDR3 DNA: TGTGCCAGCAGCTTGGGCCACATCGCCTACGAGCAGTACTTC
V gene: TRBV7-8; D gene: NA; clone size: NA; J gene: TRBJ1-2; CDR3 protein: CASSASRGGYTF; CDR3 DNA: TGTGCCAGCAGCGCCTCAAGGGGCGGCTACACCTTC
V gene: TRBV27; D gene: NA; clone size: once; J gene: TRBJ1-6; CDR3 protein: CASSLLGGSSYNSPLHF; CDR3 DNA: TGTGCCAGCAGTTTATTAGGCGGGAGCTCCTATAATTCACCCCTCCACTTT
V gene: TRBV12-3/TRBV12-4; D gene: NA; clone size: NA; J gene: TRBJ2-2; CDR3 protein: CASSSGGELFF; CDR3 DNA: TGTGCCAGCAGTTCCGGCGGGGAGCTGTTTTTT
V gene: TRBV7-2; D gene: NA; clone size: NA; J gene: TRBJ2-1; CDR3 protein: CASSRGQIINYNEQFF; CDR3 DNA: TGTGCCAGCAGCAGAGGACAGATAATTAACTACAATGAGCAGTTCTTC
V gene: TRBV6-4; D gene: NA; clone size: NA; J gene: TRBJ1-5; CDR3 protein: CASSLETGQPQHF; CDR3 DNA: TGTGCCAGCAGTCTCGAAACCGGTCAGCCCCAGCATTTT
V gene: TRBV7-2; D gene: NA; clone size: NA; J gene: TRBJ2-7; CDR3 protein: CASSLVGDYEQYF; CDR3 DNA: TGTGCCAGCAGCTTAGTCGGGGATTACGAGCAGTACTTC
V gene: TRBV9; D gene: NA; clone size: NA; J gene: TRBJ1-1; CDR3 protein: CASSLGYGGTEAFF; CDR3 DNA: TGTGCCAGCAGCTTGGGCTACGGGGGCACTGAAGCTTTCTTT
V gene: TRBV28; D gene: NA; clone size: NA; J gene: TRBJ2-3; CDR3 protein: CASKPPGVTDTQYF; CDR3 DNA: TGTGCCAGCAAACCTCCCGGGGTAACAGATACGCAGTATTTT
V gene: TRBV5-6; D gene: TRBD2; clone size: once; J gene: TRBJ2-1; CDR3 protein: CASSLGLAGPYNEQFF; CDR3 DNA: TGTGCCAGCAGCTTAGGACTAGCGGGGCCCTACAATGAGCAGTTCTTC
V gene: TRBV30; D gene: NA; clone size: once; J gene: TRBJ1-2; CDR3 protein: CAWRQGDWYGYTF; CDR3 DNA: TGTGCCTGGAGGCAGGGCGATTGGTATGGCTACACCTTC
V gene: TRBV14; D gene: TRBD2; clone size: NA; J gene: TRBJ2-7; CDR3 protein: CASSVLAGLYEQYF; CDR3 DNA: TGTGCCAGCAGCGTACTAGCGGGCCTCTACGAGCAGTACTTC
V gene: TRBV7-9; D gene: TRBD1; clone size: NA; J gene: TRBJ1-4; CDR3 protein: CASSFDRAPEKLFF; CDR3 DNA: TGTGCCAGCAGCTTCGACAGGGCCCCCGAAAAACTGTTTTTT
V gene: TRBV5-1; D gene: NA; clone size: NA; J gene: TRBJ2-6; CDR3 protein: CASSRNIREILSGANVLTF; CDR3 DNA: TGCGCCAGCAGCCGAAATATCAGGGAAATCCTCTCTGGGGCCAACGTCCTGACTTTC
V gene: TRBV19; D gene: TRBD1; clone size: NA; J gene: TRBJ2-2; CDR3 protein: CASSPGPGGNTGELFF; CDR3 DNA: TGTGCCAGTAGCCCCGGACCAGGGGGAAACACCGGGGAGCTGTTTTTT
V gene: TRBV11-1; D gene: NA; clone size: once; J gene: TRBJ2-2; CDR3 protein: CASSGIGVLSGELFF; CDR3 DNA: TGTGCCAGCAGCGGGATCGGGGTTCTGAGCGGGGAGCTGTTTTTT
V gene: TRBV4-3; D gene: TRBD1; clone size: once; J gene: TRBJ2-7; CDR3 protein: CASSQVQGEINEQYF; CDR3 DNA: TGCGCCAGCAGCCAAGTTCAGGGGGAAATTAACGAGCAGTACTTC
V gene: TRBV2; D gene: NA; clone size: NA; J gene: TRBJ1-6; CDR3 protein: CASSPDFKGYNSPLHF; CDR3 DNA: TGTGCCAGCAGCCCGGACTTTAAAGGCTATAATTCACCCCTCCACTTT
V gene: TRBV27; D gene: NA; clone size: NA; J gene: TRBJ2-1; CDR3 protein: CASSIDRYNEQFF; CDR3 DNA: TGTGCCAGCAGTATAGACAGGTACAATGAGCAGTTCTTC
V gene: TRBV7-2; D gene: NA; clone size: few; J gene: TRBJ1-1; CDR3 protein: CASSDILGTTYTEAFF; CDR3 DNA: TGTGCCAGCAGCGACATTCTCGGGACAACATATACTGAAGCTTTCTTT